This T cell receptor (beta chain) came from a study of CD8 T cells in ankylosing spondylitis. With respect to this clonotype: Its antigen remains unknown.

TCR beta libraries were made by quantitative 5'-RACE with molecular barcodes. One entry per CDR3 protein results from TCRdb running MiXCR on the 5' RACE reads. The repertoire holds approximately 540,000 distinct CDR3 sequences, with 9.5% to 15% as singletons. Notes on the study in general: Reports say disease-linked clones showed up significantly more in matched ankylosing spondylitis synovial fluid. There was a TCR beta motif, made of eight highly homologous variants, that appeared characteristic of ankylosing spondylitis blood.

This CDR3 region has 15 residues. Germline V gene lookup returns CDR1 SGDLS and CDR2 YYNGEE. V shed 0 bases and J shed 2 bases, with 11 bases lying between them. The TCR sequence derives from a male donor with ankylosing spondylitis. Sequenced sample: blood, either unsorted or a sorted T cell fraction (not recorded which). The chain carries TRBV9 and TRBJ2-5, with D possibly being TRBD2 (6 bases). The CDR3 DNA reads as TGTGCCAGCAGCGTAGGTGGAGGGCGACAAGAGACCCAGTACTTC. It translates to CASSVGGGRQETQYF.